This T cell receptor beta chain originates from a study of shared clonotypes between healthy human individuals. Findings of the study overall: Shared clonotypes across all four donors exceeded non-shared ones in generation probability. Sequencing depth was a factor that was expected to affect clonotype sharing among donors. Donors were few, which limited the genetic and exposure-history diversity represented.

Concerning this clone: What it binds is unknown.

V lost 6 bases and J lost 10; bases outside the gene matches: 8. The germline CDR1 and CDR2 sequences are MGHRA and YSYEKL. There are 13 residues in the CDR3. It was across several immunoSEQ plates that each subset's genomic DNA was evenly split. The protocol was immunoSEQ multiplex PCR, while the TCRdb copy is restricted to in-frame clones and leaves out a portion. This table has about 2 million clones, roughly 95% appearing once. This TCR was recovered from a man between 18 and 29 years old in good health. The V gene is TRBV4-1, the J gene TRBJ2-2; the match to TRBD1 covers 7 bases. The sequencing input was naive CD4+ T cells sorted from blood. Specified subset: CD45RA+ positively selected. DNA for the CDR3: TGCGCCAGCAGTCGGACAGGACTTGAGGAGCTGTTTTTT. It encodes CASSRTGLEELFF.